This T cell receptor (beta chain) was sequenced for a study of T cell responses to AZD1222 COVID-19 vaccine. The overall study: Pooling covered second doses at about 4 or about 12 weeks.

Germline V CDR1 and CDR2: SGHAT, FQNNGV. The CDR3 sequence is 14 residues long. Trimming cost V 2 bases and J 0 bases, with 5 bases left between them. Produced via immunoSEQ multiplex PCR; TCRdb's table is partial and in-frame only. The data show tens of thousands of clones, roughly 87% seen once. Concerning this clone itself: The antigen is unknown.

Whole-study findings and limits: Unmutated variant regions are reportedly targeted by nearly half of spike-specific TCRs. Two AZD1222 doses significantly raised spike-specific TCR breadth and depth over controls.

The sample consisted of peripheral blood, taken on day 0 of AZD1222 vaccination. This sequence originates from an adult in good health. The gene calls are TRBV11-2 and TRBJ2-1; D remains ambiguous. CDR3 sequence (DNA): TGTGCCAGCAGCTTACAGACCTCCTACAATGAGCAGTTCTTC. Protein sequence: CASSLQTSYNEQFF.